The T cell receptor (beta chain) described here comes from a study of CD8 T cells in ankylosing spondylitis. Study-wide results and caveats: Ankylosing spondylitis blood appeared to carry a characteristic TCR beta motif of fewer than 10 highly homologous variants. Significant enrichment of disease-linked clones was reported in matched ankylosing spondylitis synovial fluid.

This CDR3 is built from 15 residues. V was pared by 1 base and J by 4 bases, with 7 bases of the junction left unmatched. From germline, CDR1 is LGHNA and CDR2 YNFKEQ. A note on this clonotype: Its antigen is unknown.

By quantitative 5'-RACE with molecular barcodes, the TCR beta libraries were made. TCRdb analysed the 5' RACE reads with MiXCR anew, one entry per CDR3 protein. Of over 600,000 distinct CDR3 sequences detected, around 17% appear once; the ten largest clones hold about 19%. Sequenced sample: blood, either unsorted or a sorted T cell fraction (not recorded which). V is TRBV4-2 and J is TRBJ2-7; 7 bases align to TRBD1. The clonotype originates from a male donor with ankylosing spondylitis. The CDR3 sequence is CASSQGDRADYEQYF. The CDR3 DNA reads as TGTGCCAGCAGCCAAGGGGACAGAGCGGATTACGAGCAGTACTTC.